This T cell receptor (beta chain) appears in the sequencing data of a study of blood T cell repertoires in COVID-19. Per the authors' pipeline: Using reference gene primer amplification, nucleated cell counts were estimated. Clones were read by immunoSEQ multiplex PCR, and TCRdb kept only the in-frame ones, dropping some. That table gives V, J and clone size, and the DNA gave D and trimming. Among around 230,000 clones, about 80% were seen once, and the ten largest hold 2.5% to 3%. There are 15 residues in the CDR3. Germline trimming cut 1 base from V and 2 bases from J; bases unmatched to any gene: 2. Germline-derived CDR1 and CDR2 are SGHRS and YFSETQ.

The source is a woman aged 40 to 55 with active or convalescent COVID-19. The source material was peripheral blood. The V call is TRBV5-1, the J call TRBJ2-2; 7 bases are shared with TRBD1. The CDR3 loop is CASSLRQGNTGELFF. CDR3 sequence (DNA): TGCGCCAGCAGCTTGAGACAGGGAAACACCGGGGAGCTGTTTTTT.